These 32 T cell receptor beta chains were all obtained from the same sample, sequenced in a study of tumor-infiltrating lymphocytes in primary liver carcinoma. Co-extracted RNA and DNA came from approximately 20-30 mg of unsorted bulk tissue. Researchers generated TCR beta cDNA from about 530 ng of total RNA, relying on a constant-region primer. Construction of TCR beta libraries relied on three successive nested multiplex PCR rounds employing slightly modified ARM-PCR. The first two PCR rounds, roughly 11 cycles each, used TRBV1-TRBV30 forward primers and a C-beta reverse primer. TCRdb used MiXCR to reprocess the multiplex PCR reads, holding one entry per CDR3 protein. The table includes around 32,000 distinct CDR3 sequences, 60% to 85% detected once. Sequenced sample: liver tumor tissue from sampling region 5. The subset: tumor region T5, tumor centre. Receptors were obtained from a man between 40 and 49 years old with primary liver carcinoma and hepatitis B virus infection.

On this clonotype: It is likely a read error, because the conserved phenylalanine at the end of the CDR3 is missing. This chain joins TRBV4-2 and TRBJ2-7, with a weak D call TRBD2 (6 bases). CDR3 length equals 17 residues. CDR1 is LGHNA and CDR2 is YNFKEQ in the germline V gene. CDR3 amino acids: CASIQALASGRSYEQYL. Written as DNA, the CDR3 is TGTGCCAGCATCCAAGCCCTGGCTAGTGGGAGGTCCTACGAGCAGTACCTC.

As for this clonotype: Without the conserved terminal phenylalanine or tryptophan, this CDR3 likely stems from a read error. The V gene is TRBV6-6, the J gene TRBJ2-7; D might be TRBD2 (5 bases). The germline V gene encodes CDR1 MNHNY and CDR2 SVGAGI (reference sequence). There are 15 residues in the CDR3. CDR3 nucleotides: TGTACCAGCAGTCGCGACACCTACGGGAACTACGAGCAGTACTTA. It specifies CTSSRDTYGNYEQYL.

Turning to this clonotype: A read error may produce the germline difference seen at one junction end. The CDR3 DNA sequence: TGCGCCAGCAGCCAAGTCACAAGGTGGGATACGCAATATTTT. Its protein product is CASSQVTRWDTQYF. This chain uses TRBV4-1 with TRBJ2-3, with D hard to call. Per the germline V gene, CDR1 is MGHRA and CDR2 is YSYEKL. This CDR3 is built from 14 residues.

Comments on this clonotype: A junction boundary mismatches the germline segment, possibly from a read error. The chain recombines TRBV12-3 or TRBV12-4 with TRBJ1-1; no firm D call. The CDR3 has 12 residues. The CDR3 nucleotides read TGTGCCAGCAGCCACTCTCTCACTGAAGCTTCCTTT. Translating it yields CASSHSLTEASF.

Only one count was recorded for this clonotype. Without the conserved terminal phenylalanine or tryptophan, this CDR3 likely stems from a read error. The rearrangement uses TRBV6-6 and TRBJ2-7; 8 bases fit TRBD1. Germline values: CDR1 MNHNY, CDR2 SVGAGI (reference sequence). This CDR3 has 14 residues. J was trimmed by 10 bases and V by 2 bases; bases with no gene match: 10. The CDR3 sequence is CASSYGTGDREQYS. DNA of the CDR3: TGTGCCAGCAGTTACGGGACAGGTGATAGGGAACAGTACTCT.

With regard to this clonotype: Compared with germline, one end of the junction differs, possibly owing to a read error. The rearrangement links TRBV6-5 to TRBJ2-7; 7 positions agree with TRBD2. Germline V gives CDR1 MNHEY, CDR2 SVGAGI. CDR3 length: 14 amino acids. The CDR3 reads CATSTSRLSYEQYF. The CDR3 nucleotides are TGTGCCACCTCGACTAGCAGACTCTCCTACGAACAGTACTTC.

A note on this clonotype: At one of its ends the junction is not consistent with the germline gene, which may arise from a read error. The chain recombines TRBV5-5 with TRBJ2-1; 8 bases agree with TRBD1. CDR3 length: 15 amino acids. CDR1 and CDR2 from the germline V gene are SGHKS and YYEKEE (reference sequence). CDR3 nucleotides: TGTGCCTGCAGCCCTGGACAGGGTTCCTACTTTGAGCAGTTCTTC. This encodes CACSPGQGSYFEQFF.

A note on this clonotype: The CDR3 carries no conserved terminal phenylalanine or tryptophan, so it likely arises from a read error. It is unclear where the CDR3 begins or ends on the DNA, so no DNA is shown, and the CDR3 is as TCRdb lists it. The chain carries TRBV4-1 and TRBJ1-2; TRBD1, the table's D call, was not compared with the DNA. Germline lookup yields CDR1 MGHRA and CDR2 YSYEKL. The CDR3 is made up of 14 amino acids, end residues included. The CDR3: CASSQGDRDYGHTL.

For this clonotype: Germline is not matched at one junction end, which may reflect a read error. The chain uses TRBV10-1 and TRBJ2-1; D is perhaps TRBD2 (6 bases). Germline lookup yields CDR1 WNHNN and CDR2 SYGVQD (reference sequence). This CDR3 is 15 amino acids long. The CDR3 sequence: CASSEPDYTYNEKFF. CDR3 DNA sequence: TGCGCCAGCAGTGAGCCGGACTACACCTACAATGAGAAGTTCTTC.

The CDR3: CNVRDDTMEQYF. The CDR3 nucleotides are TGCAACGTACGGGACGACACGATGGAACAGTACTTC. This chain joins TRBV29-1 and TRBJ2-7; D may match TRBD1 or TRBD2 (5 bases each). This CDR3 comprises 12 residues. Germline assignment: CDR1 SQVTM and CDR2 ANQGSEA.

As concerns this clonotype: A read error is possible here, since a much larger clone lies one base away. This chain joins TRBV6-2 or TRBV6-3 and TRBJ2-7; no definite D call. The CDR3 runs 15 residues. The ends were cut back, 8 bases at V and 0 bases at J, with 17 bases in the middle. Germline CDR1 and CDR2: MNHEY and SVGEGT. The CDR3 region has the DNA TGTGCCAGCGGTCCCCAGACGCACCCCTCCTACGAGCAGTACTTC. Encoded protein: CASGPQTHPSYEQYF.

V and J are TRBV11-2 and TRBJ2-1; D gene unclear. Germline V gene data show CDR1 as SGHAT and CDR2 as FQNNGV. This CDR3 spans 12 amino acids. With 9 bases removed from V and 7 bases from J, the gap between germline ends came to 13 bases. This chain's CDR3 is CARSPAHNEQFF. In nucleotides, the CDR3 is TGTGCCAGGAGCCCCGCCCATAATGAGCAGTTCTTC.

This chain connects TRBV10-3 to TRBJ2-3, with 12 bases identical to TRBD2. Germline lookup yields CDR1 ENHRY and CDR2 SYGVKD. J lost 2 bases, V lost 2 bases, and 8 bases had no gene match. The CDR3 is 18 residues long. The CDR3 here is CAISEPLRLAGATDTQYF. The DNA for the CDR3 is TGTGCCATCAGTGAGCCCCTCCGACTAGCGGGAGCCACAGATACGCAGTATTTT.

The sample holds many counts of this clonotype. The J gene is TRBJ2-7, the V gene TRBV6-2 or TRBV6-3; no firm D call. Between the trimmed V and J ends, which lost 5 bases and 1 base, there was a span of 6 bases. The germline V gene has CDR1 MNHEY and CDR2 SVGEGT. The CDR3 totals 12 residues. CDR3 in DNA: TGTGCCAGCAGTACAAATTCCTACGAGCAGTACTTC. This encodes CASSTNSYEQYF.

Ten or more counts support this clonotype. J is TRBJ2-7 and V is TRBV9; D may correspond to TRBD1 or TRBD2 (6 bases each). Germline assignment: CDR1 SGDLS and CDR2 YYNGEE. The CDR3 runs 14 residues. Deletions cut 4 bases from V and 5 bases from J, with 16 bases between. The CDR3 reads CASSLQGGPDEQYF. CDR3 nucleotides: TGTGCCAGCAGCCTTCAAGGGGGGCCGGACGAGCAGTACTTC.

V usage is TRBV10-3 and J usage is TRBJ2-5; 8 bases are shared with TRBD1. V was pared by 3 bases and J by 13 bases, with 10 bases of the junction left unmatched. Germline CDR1 and CDR2: ENHRY and SYGVKD. This CDR3 spans 13 amino acids. This CDR3 reads CAISDRGRETRYF. CDR3 nucleotides: TGTGCCATCAGTGACAGGGGGCGTGAGACCAGGTACTTC.

Comments on this clonotype: This CDR3 fails to terminate in the conserved phenylalanine or tryptophan, so it likely reflects a read error. This chain links TRBV28 with TRBJ1-3; no clear D. V shed 11 bases and J shed 4 bases, with 12 bases lying between them. The CDR3 sequence is 12 residues long. Germline V lookup: CDR1 MDHEN, CDR2 SYDVKM. CDR3 DNA: TGTGCCGGCGAGGATGCCGGAAACACCATATATTCT. The encoded protein is CAGEDAGNTIYS.

Concerning this clonotype: Germline and junction disagree at one end, which may indicate a read error. The chain combines TRBV6-1 with TRBJ2-1, with 9 bases aligning to TRBD2. The V gene's germline CDR1 is MNHNS and CDR2 SASEGT. The CDR3 is made up of 15 amino acids. The CDR3: CASRGTSSSYNEQLF. In DNA form, the CDR3 reads TGTGCCAGCAGGGGGACTAGCAGCTCCTACAATGAGCAGCTCTTC.

A word on this clonotype: One base away lies a much larger clone, so this may be a sequencing read error. The genes are TRBV20-1 and TRBJ2-1, with D possibly being TRBD2 (6 bases). Trimming removed 7 bases at V and 7 bases at J, with 23 bases between. The V gene's germline CDR1 is DFQATT and CDR2 SNEGSKA (reference sequence). The CDR3 runs to 15 residues. CDR3 in DNA: TGCAGTGTTCCCGGGGCGGGACTCACACTGAATGAGCAGTTCTTC. Translating gives CSVPGAGLTLNEQFF.

The rearrangement uses TRBV30 and TRBJ2-7, with D maybe TRBD2 (6 bases). CDR1 and CDR2 (germline): GTSNPN, SVGIG (reference sequence). The CDR3 contains 12 residues. Deletions cut 0 bases from V and 9 bases from J, with 12 bases between. The CDR3 nucleotides are TGTGCCTGGAGTGTATGGAGGGGTGGGCAGTACTTC. Protein: CAWSVWRGGQYF. Drawing the rest from reference TRBV30 and TRBJ2-7, the complete variable domain is SQTIHQWPATLVQPVGSPLSLECTVEGTSNPNLYWYRQAAGRGLQLLFYSVGIGQISSEVPQNLSASRPQDRQFILSSKKLLLSDSGFYLCAWSVWRGGQYFGPGTRLTVT.

A remark on this clonotype: One end of the junction varies from germline; a read error may be responsible. This chain joins TRBV14 and TRBJ2-7; unclear D gene. Looked up from germline, CDR1 is SGHDN and CDR2 is FVKESK. CDR3 size: 16 residues. The CDR3 here is CASSQADRLRSCEQYF. Here the CDR3 DNA reads TGTGCCAGCAGCCAGGCGGATCGGTTAAGGTCCTGCGAGCAGTACTTC. Full variable domain (missing parts from reference TRBV14 and TRBJ2-7): EAGVTQFPSHSVIEKGQTVTLRCDPISGHDNLYWYRRVMGKEIKFLLHFVKESKQDESGMPNNRFLAERTGGTYSTLKVQPAELEDSGVYFCASSQADRLRSCEQYFGPGTRLTVT.

About this clonotype: One end of the junction fails to match germline, which may point to a read error. This chain links TRBV29-1 with TRBJ2-1, with D possibly being TRBD1 or TRBD2 (7 bases each). Germline lookup yields CDR1 SQVTM and CDR2 ANQGSEA. The CDR3 has 12 residues. Written as DNA, the CDR3 is TGCAGCGCCCGTCCAGGGGGGGATGAGCAGTTCTTT. Protein: CSARPGGDEQFF.

With respect to this clonotype: With a much larger clone just one base away, this may be a read error. The gene calls are TRBV9 and TRBJ1-2, with D unresolved. Germline V gene data show CDR1 as SGDLS and CDR2 as YYNGEE. Deletions cut 3 bases from V and 3 bases from J, with 15 bases between. The CDR3 covers 15 residues. In DNA form, the CDR3 reads TGTGCCAGCAGCGCCCACAGCCGCCGCGACTATGGCTACACCTTC. It encodes CASSAHSRRDYGYTF.

A note on this clonotype: At one end, the junction sequence differs from germline, possibly due to a read error. The chain is built from TRBV10-1 and TRBJ2-2; 7 bases are shared with TRBD1. From germline, CDR1 is WNHNN and CDR2 SYGVQD (reference sequence). The CDR3 has 16 residues. The CDR3 is CASSEQTGTPAGELFF. CDR3 nucleotides: TGCGCCAGCAGTGAGCAGACAGGGACGCCGGCCGGGGAGCTATTTTTT.

As regards this clonotype: Likely a read error: the CDR3 ends without its conserved phenylalanine or tryptophan. The chain combines TRBV5-1 with TRBJ1-2; D is uncertain. The CDR3 runs 13 residues. From germline, CDR1 is SGHRS and CDR2 YFSETQ. V was clipped by 1 base and J by 4 bases, with 8 bases between them. The CDR3 spells CASSLSAGYGYTS. The CDR3 DNA sequence: TGCGCCAGCAGCTTGTCGGCGGGCTATGGCTACACCTCC.

About this clonotype: An end of the junction does not agree with germline; a read error may underlie this. V is TRBV11-2 and J is TRBJ2-3; D unresolved. CDR1 and CDR2 (germline): SGHAT, FQNNGV. The CDR3 sequence is 16 residues long. The CDR3 DNA follows: TGTGCCAGCAGCCGACAACCCATCAACTTCACAGATACGCAGTGTTTT. Translating it yields CASSRQPINFTDTQCF.

A few counts support this clonotype. The junction departs from the called germline gene at one end, perhaps through a read error. The V and J genes are TRBV10-2 and TRBJ2-5, with 7 bases lining up with TRBD1. Germline values: CDR1 WSHSY, CDR2 SAAADI. CDR3 size: 13 residues. CDR3 nucleotides: TGCGCCAGCAGGACAGGGACGTTTGAGACCCATTATTTC. Translated: CASRTGTFETHYF.

Regarding this clonotype: Given the absence of the conserved phenylalanine or tryptophan at the CDR3 end, a read error is likely. CDR3 coding DNA: TGCGCCAGCAGCCAAGGGACATCCTATTGCGGGCAGTACTTA. It translates to CASSQGTSYCGQYL. This chain joins TRBV4-1 and TRBJ2-7, with D perhaps TRBD1 (5 bases). Per germline, CDR1 MGHRA and CDR2 YSYEKL. The CDR3 is 14 residues long. V dropped 1 base and J dropped 9 bases, with 16 bases sitting between them.

Notes on this clonotype: One junction end disagrees with the germline gene, perhaps due to a read error. The chain links TRBV11-2 to TRBJ2-1, with D possibly TRBD2 on 5 matching bases. Germline CDR1 reads SGHAT; CDR2 reads FQNNGV. The CDR3 runs to 15 residues. The CDR3 spells CVSSSEGSSYNEEFF. CDR3 DNA sequence: TGTGTCAGCAGCTCTGAAGGGAGCTCCTACAATGAGGAGTTCTTC.

This clonotype was detected only a few times. This likely comes from a read error, as the CDR3 has no conserved phenylalanine or tryptophan at its end. The chain's CDR3 is CANSQGDRNYGYTP. The CDR3 region has the DNA TGCGCCAACAGCCAGGGGGACAGGAACTATGGCTACACCCCC. This chain connects TRBV4-1 to TRBJ1-2; 8 nucleotides match TRBD1. There are 14 residues in the CDR3. Germline CDR1 MGHRA, CDR2 YSYEKL.

Regarding this clonotype: Likely a read error: the CDR3 ends without its conserved phenylalanine or tryptophan. V gene TRBV4-2 combines with J gene TRBJ2-6; 9 nucleotides line up with TRBD1. The CDR3 totals 18 residues. Looked up from germline, CDR1 is LGHNA and CDR2 is YNFKEQ. The V gene end was trimmed by 9 bases and the J gene end by 2 bases; junction bases not matched to a gene: 14. CDR3 in DNA: TGTGCCAGTAGTCACGCTGCGACAGGGGGGACTGGGGCCAACGTCCTGACTTTA. As protein: CASSHAATGGTGANVLTL.

A note on this clonotype: The junction shows a germline mismatch at one end, possibly a read error. The chain has TRBV11-2 and TRBJ2-7; maybe TRBD2 (6 bases). This CDR3 region has 15 residues. Germline assignment: CDR1 SGHAT and CDR2 FQNNGV. The DNA for the CDR3 is TGTGTCAGCAGCTTCGTGACAGATCCGGACTACGAGCACTACTTC. It yields the protein CVSSFVTDPDYEHYF.